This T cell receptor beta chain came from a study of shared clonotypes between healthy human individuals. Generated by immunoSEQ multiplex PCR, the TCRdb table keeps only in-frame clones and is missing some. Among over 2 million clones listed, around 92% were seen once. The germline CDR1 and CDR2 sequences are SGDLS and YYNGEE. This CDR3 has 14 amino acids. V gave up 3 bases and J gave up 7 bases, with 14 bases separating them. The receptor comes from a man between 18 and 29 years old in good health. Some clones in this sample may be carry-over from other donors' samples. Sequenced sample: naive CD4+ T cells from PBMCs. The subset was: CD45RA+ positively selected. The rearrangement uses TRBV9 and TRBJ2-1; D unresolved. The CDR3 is CASSESADLNEQFF. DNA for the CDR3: TGTGCCAGCAGCGAAAGCGCCGATCTGAATGAGCAGTTCTTC.